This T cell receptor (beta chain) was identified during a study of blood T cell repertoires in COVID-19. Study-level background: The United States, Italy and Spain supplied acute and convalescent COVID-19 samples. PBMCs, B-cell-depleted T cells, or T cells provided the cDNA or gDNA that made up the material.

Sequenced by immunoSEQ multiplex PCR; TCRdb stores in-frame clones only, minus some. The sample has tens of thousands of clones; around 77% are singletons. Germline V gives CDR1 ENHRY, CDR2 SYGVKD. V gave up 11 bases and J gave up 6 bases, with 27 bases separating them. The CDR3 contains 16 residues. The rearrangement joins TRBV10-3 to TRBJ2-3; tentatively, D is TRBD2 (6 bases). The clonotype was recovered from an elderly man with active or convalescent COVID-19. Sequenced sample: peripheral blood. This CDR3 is CAARGGESLTPDTQYF. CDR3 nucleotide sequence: TGTGCCGCCCGGGGCGGGGAGTCTTTAACCCCCGATACGCAGTATTTT.